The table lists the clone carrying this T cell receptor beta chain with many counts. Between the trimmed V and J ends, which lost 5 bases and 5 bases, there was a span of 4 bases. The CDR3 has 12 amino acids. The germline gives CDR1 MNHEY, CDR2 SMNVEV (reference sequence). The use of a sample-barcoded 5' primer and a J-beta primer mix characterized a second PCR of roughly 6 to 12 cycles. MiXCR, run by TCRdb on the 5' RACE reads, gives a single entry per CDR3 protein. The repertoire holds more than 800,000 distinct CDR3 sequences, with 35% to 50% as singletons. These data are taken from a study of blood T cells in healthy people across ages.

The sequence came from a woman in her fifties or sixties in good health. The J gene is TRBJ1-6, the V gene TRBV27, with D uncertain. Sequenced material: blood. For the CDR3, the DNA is TGTGCCAGCAGTCCTGATAATTCACCCCTCCACTTT. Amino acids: CASSPDNSPLHF.